Listed below are T cell receptor beta chains from one sample, sequenced in a study of cytomegalovirus exposure and HLA in healthy donors. Only in-frame clones appear in the TCRdb table, and some are missing; sequencing was by immunoSEQ multiplex PCR. This sample has about 250,000 clones, with less than 90% found just once. The sample consisted of PBMCs. These TCRs come from a man aged 18 to 30 in good health and CMV-seropositive. Each CDR3 is given with its conserved first and last residue. Each record gives: CDR3 protein, CDR3 DNA, J gene, V gene, D gene, clone size. A D gene is named only where the DNA matches it firmly. A clone size is listed for some rows: how often the clone was seen (once, few, many), or a class if it is expanded.

CASSAITLSTDTQYF,TGTGCCAGCAGCGCTATAACCCTCAGCACAGATACGCAGTATTTT,TRBJ2-3,TRBV9,-,-
CASSPRDRLTNTIYF,TGTGCCAGCTCACCGAGGGACAGGTTGACAAACACCATATATTTT,TRBJ1-3,TRBV18,TRBD1,-
CASSLVGRGPDTQYF,TGCGCCAGCAGCTTGGTAGGGCGGGGTCCCGATACGCAGTATTTT,TRBJ2-3,TRBV5-1,-,once
CASRGRDIPEQYF,TGTGCCAGCAGGGGCCGGGACATTCCCGAGCAGTACTTC,TRBJ2-7,TRBV6-5,-,-
CASRFGTGEYYGYTF,TGCGCCAGCAGATTCGGGACAGGGGAGTACTATGGCTACACCTTC,TRBJ1-2,TRBV5-1,TRBD1,-
CASSLHPDRNTEAFF,TGTGCCAGCAGCCTACACCCGGACAGGAACACTGAAGCTTTCTTT,TRBJ1-1,TRBV6-1,-,-
CASSSRERGTDTQYF,TGTGCCAGCAGCTCACGGGAGAGGGGAACAGATACGCAGTATTTT,TRBJ2-3,TRBV11-2,-,-
CASSLWTGMNTEAFF,TGCGCCAGCAGCCTCTGGACAGGGATGAACACTGAAGCTTTCTTT,TRBJ1-1,TRBV5-1,TRBD1,-
CASSSPVSKAGTDTQYF,TGTGCCAGCAGTTCCCCGGTATCTAAAGCGGGCACAGATACGCAGTATTTT,TRBJ2-3,TRBV27,-,-
CASSLATRDREAFF,TGCGCCAGCAGCTTGGCCACACGGGACAGGGAAGCTTTCTTT,TRBJ1-1,TRBV5-1,TRBD1,-
CASRRTGVGNQPQHF,TGTGCCAGCAGAAGGACAGGGGTTGGCAATCAGCCCCAGCATTTT,TRBJ1-5,TRBV27,TRBD1,-
CASSSNRGEETQYF,TGTGCCAGCAGCTCGAACCGGGGCGAAGAGACCCAGTACTTC,TRBJ2-5,TRBV7-9,-,-
CASGVTRAYNDSKQFF,TGTGCCAGCGGAGTAACAAGAGCCTACAATGATTCGAAGCAGTTCTTC,TRBJ2-1,TRBV7-8,-,-
CASSKYGVEAGDVGETQYF,TGTGCCAGTAGTAAATACGGAGTCGAGGCGGGAGACGTTGGGGAGACCCAGTACTTC,TRBJ2-5,TRBV19,TRBD2,-
CASSASGTGGNEQFF,TGTGCCAGCAGCGCTTCCGGGACAGGGGGTAATGAGCAGTTCTTC,TRBJ2-1,TRBV9,TRBD1,once